This T cell receptor (beta chain) was captured in a study of blood T cell repertoires in COVID-19. Study-level background: Collection of acute and convalescent COVID-19 samples took place in the United States, Italy and Spain.

There are 15 residues in the CDR3. Germline values: CDR1 LGHNA, CDR2 YNFKEQ. Trimming stripped 5 bases from V and 3 bases from J, with 16 bases between. In the original analysis: By means of reference gene primer amplification, nucleated cell counts were estimated. Data came from immunoSEQ multiplex PCR; TCRdb stores just in-frame clones and leaves some out. Clonal size and the V and J genes are those of that table, whereas D and trimming came from the DNA. The table lists 90,000 or so clones, about nine tenths of them singletons, with under 3.5% in the top ten. The V call is TRBV4-2, the J call TRBJ2-5; TRBD2 is a possible D gene (6 bases). The source is a woman in her seventies with acute or convalescent COVID-19. Sequenced material: peripheral blood. CDR3 bases: TGTGCCAGCAGCACCGGCAGCGCGGGAAAAGAGACCCAGTACTTC. Translating it yields CASSTGSAGKETQYF.